This TCR beta chain was captured by sequencing in a study of cytomegalovirus exposure and HLA in healthy donors. Every donor was a healthy person donating bone marrow. The germline gives CDR1 MNHNY, CDR2 SVGAGI (reference sequence). The V end lost 2 bases, the J end lost 1 base, and 5 bases lay between the germline ends. The CDR3 sequence is 13 residues long. PCR involved 60 Vbeta and 13 Jbeta primers. Here immunoSEQ multiplex PCR was the method, and the copy in TCRdb shows in-frame clones only, minus some. This listing includes about 120,000 clones. The chain employs TRBV6-6 and TRBJ2-5; D remains unclear. The sequenced sample was PBMCs. The sequence was obtained from a middle-aged woman in good health and CMV-seropositive. DNA for the CDR3: TGTGCCAGCAGTTACGACTTCCAAGAGACCCAGTACTTC. As protein: CASSYDFQETQYF.